Following are 8 T cell receptor beta chains from one sample sequenced in a study of sequential checkpoint blockade in melanoma. Generated by immunoSEQ multiplex PCR, the TCRdb table keeps only in-frame clones and is missing some. The profile shows some 26,000 clones, roughly four fifths of them singletons. Treatment in this sample: randomized to nivolumab then ipilimumab (arm A) or the reverse (arm B). The sample here was CD8+ T cells sorted from blood (inferred from file names), taken from a patient given nivolumab and ipilimumab in sequence. These receptors were taken from a human donor with melanoma.

The chain has TRBV7-2 and TRBJ1-1; maybe TRBD1 (6 bases). In germline, CDR1 is SGHTA, CDR2 FQGNSA. Trimming took off 3 bases at V and 1 base at J, with 15 bases between the two ends. This CDR3 has 16 amino acids. The CDR3 DNA reads as TGTGCCAGCAGCTTCTTTATTGGGGGCGGGAACACTGAAGCTTTCTTT. Translated: CASSFFIGGGNTEAFF.

The rearrangement joins TRBV4-3 to TRBJ1-2; D is undetermined. The CDR3 extends over 14 amino acids. In germline, CDR1 is LGHNA, CDR2 YSLEER. V dropped 0 bases and J dropped 7 bases, with 12 bases sitting between them. CDR3 in DNA: TGCGCCAGCAGCCAAGATAGATCGAGGCCTGGCTACACCTTC. This gives the protein CASSQDRSRPGYTF.

The V and J genes are TRBV13 and TRBJ2-1; D unclear. Germline V gives CDR1 PRHDT, CDR2 FYEKMQ (reference sequence). Trimming removed 3 bases from V and 5 bases from J, with 8 bases in between. This CDR3 region has 13 residues. The CDR3 nucleotides read TGTGCCAGCAGCTTGACGGGTCACAATGAGCAGTTCTTC. It translates to CASSLTGHNEQFF.

The J gene is TRBJ2-1, the V gene TRBV5-8; 7 bases are shared with TRBD2. The CDR3 loop spans 14 amino acids. J was trimmed by 2 bases and V by 7 bases; bases with no gene match: 6. Germline V gene sequence: CDR1 SGHTS, CDR2 YDEGEE. In nucleotides, the CDR3 is TGTGCCAGCTCTAGCGGATACCCCTACAATGAGCAGTTCTTC. Translating it yields CASSSGYPYNEQFF.

The V call is TRBV20-1, the J call TRBJ2-2; tentatively, D is TRBD1 (6 bases). The germline gives CDR1 DFQATT, CDR2 SNEGSKA (reference sequence). V was cut by 5 bases and J by 6 bases, with 7 bases left in between. CDR3 size: 11 residues. CDR3 nucleotides: TGCAGTGCTCAGGGGTCCGGGGAGCTGTTTTTT. Its translation is CSAQGSGELFF.

Here the CDR3 reads CASSIGTGFYGYTF. The CDR3 region has the DNA TGTGCCAGTAGTATCGGGACAGGTTTCTATGGCTACACCTTC. The chain uses TRBV19 and TRBJ1-2; 8 bases line up with TRBD1. V shed 3 bases and J 4 bases; nucleotides not matched to a gene: 4. Germline CDR1 is LNHDA and CDR2 is SQIVND (reference sequence). This CDR3 is built from 14 residues. Full variable domain (remainder filled in from reference TRBV19 and TRBJ1-2): DGGITQSPKYLFRKEGQNVTLSCEQNLNHDAMYWYRQDPGQGLRLIYYSQIVNDFQKGDIAEGYSVSREKKESFPLTVTSAQKNPTAFYLCASSIGTGFYGYTFGSGTRLTVV.

CDR3 sequence reads: CAWDRSAQETQYF. The CDR3 region has the DNA TGTGCCTGGGATCGAAGCGCGCAAGAGACCCAGTACTTC. V gene TRBV30 combines with J gene TRBJ2-5, with unresolved D. CDR1 and CDR2 from the germline V gene are GTSNPN and SVGIG (reference sequence). This CDR3 comprises 13 residues. Trimming removed 5 bases at V and 2 bases at J, with 12 bases between.

The rearrangement joins TRBV28 to TRBJ1-1; D gene unclear. Germline V gene data show CDR1 as MDHEN and CDR2 as SYDVKM. The V and J ends lost 2 bases and 4 bases respectively, with 8 bases between them. CDR3 length equals 13 residues. The CDR3 DNA is TGTGCCAGCAGTTTAGGTATCGGCACTGAAGCTTTCTTT. Amino acids: CASSLGIGTEAFF.